The 3 T cell receptor beta chains below were found in one sample sequenced in a study of T cell repertoires in cytomegalovirus infection (dated by TCRdb to about 2019). According to the study, the label for this sample's treatment or condition signals: in vitro stimulation with specific CMV peptide epitopes to enrich CMV-specific T cells. Data came from an Illumina HiSeq 1500. The public sequencing data were trimmed at Q25 with fastp and processed into clonotypes with MiXCR by TCRdb, which kept only in-frame beta chains. Entries that share a CDR3 protein sequence are merged under the most common genes and DNA. The sample table records some 560,000 distinct CDR3 sequences; about 39% of these occur just once. Together, the top ten hold around 48% of the sample. Their antigens remain unidentified. Sample: cultured PBMCs, taken from culture after CMV antigen stimulation. The receptors here all came from a human donor in good health (CMV status not recorded). Some clones in this sample may be carry-over from other donors' samples.

The genes are TRBV25-1 and TRBJ1-1; maybe TRBD1 (5 bases). The CDR3 has 14 residues. V gave up 7 bases and J gave up 3 bases, with 15 bases separating them. Germline CDR1 and CDR2: MGHDK and SYGVNS. The CDR3: CASMRGGTYTEAFF. The CDR3 DNA is TGTGCCAGCATGAGGGGAGGAACGTACACTGAAGCTTTCTTT. Supplemented by reference TRBV25-1 and TRBJ1-1, the full variable domain reads EADIYQTPRYLVIGTGKKITLECSQTMGHDKMYWYQQDPGMELHLIHYSYGVNSTEKGDLSSESTVSRIRTEHFPLTLESARPSHTSQYLCASMRGGTYTEAFFGQGTRLTVV.

In DNA, the CDR3 is TGTGCCAGCAGTTTGGGACTAGCGGGACTGGGAGATACGCAGTATTTT. This encodes CASSLGLAGLGDTQYF. J is TRBJ2-3 and V is TRBV6-1; 13 positions agree with TRBD2. The germline V gene has CDR1 MNHNS and CDR2 SASEGT. Losses at the gene ends were 5 bases for V and 5 bases for J; bases not matched to a gene: 7. This CDR3 is built from 16 residues.

J is TRBJ2-1 and V is TRBV4-1, with 10 bases fitting TRBD1. The length of the CDR3 is 18 residues. CDR1 MGHRA and CDR2 YSYEKL come from the germline V gene. J lost 5 bases, V lost 4 bases, and 14 bases had no gene match. CDR3 residues: CASSPKPRQGAGDNEQFF. CDR3 DNA: TGCGCCAGCAGCCCCAAACCCCGACAGGGGGCAGGGGACAATGAGCAGTTCTTC.